This T cell receptor (beta chain) was identified in a study of graft-versus-host responses after intestinal transplantation. Study background: Transplant recipients had multivisceral, liver-intestinal, or isolated intestinal grafts. Induction with anti-thymocyte globulin, then tacrolimus and steroids for roughly three years, was given to all recipients. Findings and caveats of the study: The presence of high graft-versus-host to host-versus-graft clonal ratios in allografts characterized patients with graft-donor T cell macrochimerism. Researchers found GvH clones in recipient marrow, and some showed up first in ileum or blood.

Graft specimens yielded both intraepithelial and lamina propria lymphocytes. Sequencing used immunoSEQ multiplex PCR; TCRdb keeps in-frame clones, though not all of them. The sample shows 6,500 to 8,500 clones, about 63% of them seen only once. Note on this clone: Its specificity is unknown.

CDR3 size: 16 residues. The germline CDR1 and CDR2 sequences are SGHTA and FQGNSA. Trimming removed 2 bases at V and 2 bases at J, with 10 bases between. The material was ileum tissue, obtained 55 days after transplant. The chain is built from TRBV7-2 and TRBJ2-6; D is possibly TRBD2 (5 bases). The TCR sequence derives from a human patient who received an intestinal transplant, so some T cells may come from the graft donor. The CDR3 spells CASSLWGVAGANVLTF. As DNA, the CDR3 is TGTGCCAGCAGCTTATGGGGAGTAGCTGGGGCCAACGTCCTGACTTTC.